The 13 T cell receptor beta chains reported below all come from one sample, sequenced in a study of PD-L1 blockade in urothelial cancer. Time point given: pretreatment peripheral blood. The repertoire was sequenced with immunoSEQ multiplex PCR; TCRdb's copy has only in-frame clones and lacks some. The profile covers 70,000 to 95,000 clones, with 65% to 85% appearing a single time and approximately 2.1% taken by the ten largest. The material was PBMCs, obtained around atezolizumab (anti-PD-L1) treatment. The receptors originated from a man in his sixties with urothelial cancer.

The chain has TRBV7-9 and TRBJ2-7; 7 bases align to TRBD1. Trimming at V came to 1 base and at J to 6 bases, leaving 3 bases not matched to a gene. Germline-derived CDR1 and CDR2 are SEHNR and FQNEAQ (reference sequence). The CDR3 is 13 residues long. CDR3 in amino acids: CASSLEDRVEQYF. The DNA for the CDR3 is TGTGCCAGCAGCTTAGAAGACAGGGTCGAGCAGTACTTC. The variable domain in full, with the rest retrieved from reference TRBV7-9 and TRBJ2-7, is DTGVSQNPRHKITKRGQNVTFRCDPISEHNRLYWYRQTLGQGPEFLTYFQNEAQLEKSRLLSDRFSAERPKGSFSTLEIQRTEQGDSAMYLCASSLEDRVEQYFGPGTRLTVT.

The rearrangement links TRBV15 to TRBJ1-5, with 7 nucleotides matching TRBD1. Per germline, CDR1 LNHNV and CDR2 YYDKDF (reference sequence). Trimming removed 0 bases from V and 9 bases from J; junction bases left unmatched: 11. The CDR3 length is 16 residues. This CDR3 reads CATSRDQTGFWWPQHF. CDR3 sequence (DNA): TGTGCCACCAGCAGAGATCAGACAGGGTTTTGGTGGCCCCAGCATTTT.

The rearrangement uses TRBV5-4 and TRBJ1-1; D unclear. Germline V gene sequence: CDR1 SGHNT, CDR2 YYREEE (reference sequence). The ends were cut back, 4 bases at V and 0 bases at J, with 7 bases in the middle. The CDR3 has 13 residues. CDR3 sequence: CASSREMNTEAFF. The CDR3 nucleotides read TGTGCCAGCAGCCGGGAAATGAACACTGAAGCTTTCTTT.

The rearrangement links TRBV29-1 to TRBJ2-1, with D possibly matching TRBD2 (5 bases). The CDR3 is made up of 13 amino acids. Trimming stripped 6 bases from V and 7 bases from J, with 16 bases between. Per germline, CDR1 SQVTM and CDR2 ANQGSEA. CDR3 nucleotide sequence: TGCAGCGTCGCAACGCCTAGCTTAAATGAGCAGTTCTTC. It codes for CSVATPSLNEQFF.

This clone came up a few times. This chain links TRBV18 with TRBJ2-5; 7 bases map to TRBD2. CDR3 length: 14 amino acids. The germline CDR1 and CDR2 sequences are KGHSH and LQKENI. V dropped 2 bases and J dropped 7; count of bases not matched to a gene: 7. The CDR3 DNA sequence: TGTGCCAGCTCACCATCTGCCGGGGAGGGGACCCAGTACTTC. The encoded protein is CASSPSAGEGTQYF.

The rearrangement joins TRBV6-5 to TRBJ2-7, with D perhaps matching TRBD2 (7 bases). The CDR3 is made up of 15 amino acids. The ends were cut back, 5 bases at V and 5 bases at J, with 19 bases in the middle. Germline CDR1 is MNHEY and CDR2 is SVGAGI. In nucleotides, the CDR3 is TGTGCCAGCAGTGTGTACACGGAAGGGGGGGACGAGCAGTACTTC. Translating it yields CASSVYTEGGDEQYF.

The CDR3 DNA follows: TGTGCCAGCAGTTCGGGGTACGAGCAGTACTTC. This gives the protein CASSSGYEQYF. This chain connects TRBV28 to TRBJ2-7, with D possibly being TRBD2 (5 bases). V dropped 4 bases and J dropped 4 bases, with 5 bases sitting between them. CDR3 length: 11 residues. The V gene's germline CDR1 is MDHEN and CDR2 SYDVKM.

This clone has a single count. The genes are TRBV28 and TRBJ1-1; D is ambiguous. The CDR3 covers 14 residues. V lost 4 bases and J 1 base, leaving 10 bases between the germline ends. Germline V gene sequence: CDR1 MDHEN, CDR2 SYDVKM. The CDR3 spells CASSSSGSNTEAFF. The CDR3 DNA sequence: TGTGCCAGCAGTTCCTCGGGGTCGAACACTGAAGCTTTCTTT.

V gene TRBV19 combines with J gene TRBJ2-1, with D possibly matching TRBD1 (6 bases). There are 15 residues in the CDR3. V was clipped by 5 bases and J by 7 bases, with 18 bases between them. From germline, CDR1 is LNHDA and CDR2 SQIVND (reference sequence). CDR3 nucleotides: TGTGCCAGTAGTCTCCGGACAGATCCGAGAAATGAGCAGTTCTTC. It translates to CASSLRTDPRNEQFF. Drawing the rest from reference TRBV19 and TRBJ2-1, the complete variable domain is DGGITQSPKYLFRKEGQNVTLSCEQNLNHDAMYWYRQDPGQGLRLIYYSQIVNDFQKGDIAEGYSVSREKKESFPLTVTSAQKNPTAFYLCASSLRTDPRNEQFFGPGTRLTVL.

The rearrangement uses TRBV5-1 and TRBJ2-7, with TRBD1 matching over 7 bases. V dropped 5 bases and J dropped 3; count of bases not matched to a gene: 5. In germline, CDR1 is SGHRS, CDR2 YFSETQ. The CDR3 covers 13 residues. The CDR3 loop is CASRPGTDYEQYF. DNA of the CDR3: TGCGCCAGCAGACCCGGGACAGACTACGAGCAGTACTTC.

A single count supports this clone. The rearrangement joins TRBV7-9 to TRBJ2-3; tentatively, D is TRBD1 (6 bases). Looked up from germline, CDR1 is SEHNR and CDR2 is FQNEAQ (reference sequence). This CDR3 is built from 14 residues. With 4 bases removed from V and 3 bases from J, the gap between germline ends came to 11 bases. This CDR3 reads CASSYGQGTDTQYF. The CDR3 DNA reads TGTGCCAGCAGCTACGGCCAGGGGACAGATACGCAGTATTTT.

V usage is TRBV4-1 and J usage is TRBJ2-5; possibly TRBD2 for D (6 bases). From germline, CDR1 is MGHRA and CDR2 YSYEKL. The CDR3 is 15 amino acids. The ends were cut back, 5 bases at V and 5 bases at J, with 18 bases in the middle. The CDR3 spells CASSLQSPGSETQYF. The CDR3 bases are TGCGCCAGCAGCTTACAATCCCCCGGGAGTGAGACCCAGTACTTC.

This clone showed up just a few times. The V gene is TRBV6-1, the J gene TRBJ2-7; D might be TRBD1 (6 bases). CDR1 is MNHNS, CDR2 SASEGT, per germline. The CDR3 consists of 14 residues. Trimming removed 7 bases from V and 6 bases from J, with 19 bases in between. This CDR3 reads CASTLWYQGSEQYF. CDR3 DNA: TGTGCCAGCACCTTGTGGTACCAGGGGTCCGAGCAGTACTTC.